The 13 T cell receptor beta chains listed next were all sequenced from one sample in a study of a mutant IDH1 vaccine in newly diagnosed glioma. Measured with immunoSEQ multiplex PCR; TCRdb has only the in-frame clones, and not every one. The data contain tens of thousands of clones, 80% to 90% of them singletons. Their antigen targets remain unknown. The time point denotes: week 35, safety follow-up. The content of each vaccine dose was 300 ug of mutant IDH1 20-mer peptide, and topical imiquimod accompanied it. The sequenced sample was PBMCs, obtained from a glioma patient whose treatment included an IDH1 peptide vaccine. Every receptor here comes from a man aged 40-50 years with glioma.

V gene TRBV2 combines with J gene TRBJ2-7; TRBD1 matches at 7 bases. Germline assignment: CDR1 SNHLY and CDR2 FYNNEI. This CDR3 is built from 16 residues. V was clipped by 2 bases and J by 4 bases; unmatched bases: 11. CDR3 sequence reads: CASSEQGPTGRYEQYF. CDR3 nucleotide sequence: TGTGCCAGCAGTGAACAGGGGCCGACAGGGCGGTACGAGCAGTACTTC.

This chain joins TRBV7-8 and TRBJ2-5; D gene ambiguous. The germline gives CDR1 SGHVS, CDR2 FQNEAQ. Trimming shortened V by 5 bases and J by 3 bases, and 10 bases separated the two germline ends. The CDR3 is 13 residues long. The CDR3 DNA reads TGTGCCAGCAGCCGACACTCAGAAGAGACCCAGTACTTC. Translated, it gives CASSRHSEETQYF. Complete variable domain (other parts from reference TRBV7-8 and TRBJ2-5): GAGVSQSPRYKVAKRGQDVALRCDPISGHVSLFWYQQALGQGPEFLTYFQNEAQLDKSGLPSDRFFAERPEGSVSTLKIQRTQQEDSAVYLCASSRHSEETQYFGPGTRLLVL.

The chain employs TRBV30 and TRBJ1-2; D call uncertain. The germline V gene encodes CDR1 GTSNPN and CDR2 SVGIG (reference sequence). The CDR3 runs to 15 residues. The ends were cut back, 5 bases at V and 3 bases at J, with 19 bases in the middle. DNA of the CDR3: TGTGCCTGGCTTCCGGCGGGCCAACCGTACTATGGCTACACCTTC. This gives the protein CAWLPAGQPYYGYTF.

The chain recombines TRBV4-3 with TRBJ1-2, with 7 bases fitting TRBD1. CDR1 and CDR2 from the germline V gene are LGHNA and YSLEER. Germline trimming cut 4 bases from V and 5 bases from J; bases unmatched to any gene: 7. CDR3 size: 14 residues. The CDR3 DNA sequence: TGCGCCAGCAGCCCCGGAGGGGGCTTGTATGGCTACACCTTC. Translating it yields CASSPGGGLYGYTF.

This chain links TRBV28 with TRBJ2-1; 9 bases are shared with TRBD2. The ends lost 2 bases at V and 0 bases at J; junction bases unmatched: 2. The CDR3 is made up of 16 amino acids. Germline-derived CDR1 and CDR2 are MDHEN and SYDVKM. The CDR3 coding sequence is TGTGCCAGCAGTTTAAAGCGGGAGGCCTCCTACAATGAGCAGTTCTTC. Its translation is CASSLKREASYNEQFF.

This chain joins TRBV10-1 and TRBJ1-2, with TRBD1 matching 7 bases. Germline CDR1 is WNHNN and CDR2 is SYGVQD (reference sequence). V shed 0 bases, J shed 7 bases, and the junction held 5 bases outside the gene matches. This CDR3 is 14 amino acids long. The CDR3 here is CASSESRGLSGYTF. The CDR3 DNA follows: TGCGCCAGCAGTGAGTCGAGGGGGCTGAGTGGCTACACCTTC.

This clone was counted between two and nine times. The rearrangement joins TRBV7-3 to TRBJ1-1; D is unresolved. V lost 0 bases and J 0 bases, leaving 2 bases between the germline ends. The CDR3 has 13 residues. Germline CDR1 reads SGHTA; CDR2 reads FQGTGA. The CDR3 protein is CASSLTLNTEAFF. The CDR3, as DNA: TGTGCCAGCAGCTTAACGTTGAACACTGAAGCTTTCTTT.

This rearrangement joins TRBV27 to TRBJ2-7, with TRBD1 matching over 10 bases. The CDR3 covers 16 residues. Trimming removed 1 base from V and 4 bases from J; junction bases left unmatched: 7. Germline V CDR1 and CDR2: MNHEY, SMNVEV (reference sequence). The CDR3 DNA reads as TGTGCCAGCAGTTTATTACCGGGACAGGGGACATACGAGCAGTACTTC. Its protein product is CASSLLPGQGTYEQYF.

This clone has just a few counts. This chain connects TRBV18 to TRBJ1-1; D gene unclear. Deletions cut 1 base from V and 8 bases from J, with 5 bases between. The length of the CDR3 is 11 residues. Germline lookup yields CDR1 KGHSH and CDR2 LQKENI. The CDR3 is CASSPQAEAFF. The CDR3 nucleotides read TGTGCCAGCTCACCACAAGCCGAAGCTTTCTTT.

The J gene is TRBJ1-5, the V gene TRBV27; a weak D match, TRBD1 (6 bases). This CDR3 has 15 residues. The V end lost 2 bases, the J end lost 1 base, and 9 bases lay between the germline ends. Per germline, CDR1 MNHEY and CDR2 SMNVEV (reference sequence). The CDR3 region is CASSLGRGSNQPQHF. Here the CDR3 DNA reads TGTGCCAGCAGTTTAGGCAGGGGAAGCAATCAGCCCCAGCATTTT.

This chain links TRBV7-2 with TRBJ2-2; 8 nucleotides match TRBD2. The germline V gene has CDR1 SGHTA and CDR2 FQGNSA. The V segment lost 5 bases and the J segment 0 bases; nucleotides outside the gene matches: 8. The CDR3 sequence is 17 residues long. The CDR3 bases are TGTGCCAGCAGCGCACATAGCGGGGCCCCGAACACCGGGGAGCTGTTTTTT. It specifies CASSAHSGAPNTGELFF.

The chain uses TRBV2 and TRBJ2-5, with 7 bases aligning to TRBD1. CDR1 is SNHLY and CDR2 is FYNNEI in the germline V gene. Germline trimming cut 1 base from V and 3 bases from J; bases unmatched to any gene: 8. This CDR3 is 16 amino acids long. CDR3 sequence reads: CASSEDRAGGKETQYF. The CDR3 nucleotides read TGTGCCAGCAGTGAAGATCGGGCAGGGGGTAAAGAGACCCAGTACTTC. Together with reference TRBV2 and TRBJ2-5, the CDR3 gives the full variable domain: EPEVTQTPSHQVTQMGQEVILRCVPISNHLYFYWYRQILGQKVEFLVSFYNNEISEKSEIFDDQFSVERPDGSNFTLKIRSTKLEDSAMYFCASSEDRAGGKETQYFGPGTRLLVL.

This clone was recorded a few times. The chain carries TRBV6-5 and TRBJ1-1, with 7 positions matching TRBD1. V shed 9 bases and J 3 bases; nucleotides not matched to a gene: 7. The CDR3 extends over 13 amino acids. Per the germline V gene, CDR1 is MNHEY and CDR2 is SVGAGI. The CDR3 loop is CASSTGWDTEAFF. The CDR3 region has the DNA TGTGCCAGTTCGACAGGGTGGGACACTGAAGCTTTCTTT.